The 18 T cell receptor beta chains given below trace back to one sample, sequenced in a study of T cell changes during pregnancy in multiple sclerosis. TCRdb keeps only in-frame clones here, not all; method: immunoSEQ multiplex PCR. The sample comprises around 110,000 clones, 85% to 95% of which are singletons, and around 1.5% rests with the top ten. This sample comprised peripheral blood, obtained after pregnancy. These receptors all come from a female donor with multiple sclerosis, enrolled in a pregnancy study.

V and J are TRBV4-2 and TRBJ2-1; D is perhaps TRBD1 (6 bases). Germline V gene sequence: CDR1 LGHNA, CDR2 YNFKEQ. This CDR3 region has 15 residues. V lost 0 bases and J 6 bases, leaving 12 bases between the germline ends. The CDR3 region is CASSQDIQGINEQFF. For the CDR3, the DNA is TGTGCCAGCAGCCAAGATATCCAGGGGATCAATGAGCAGTTCTTC.

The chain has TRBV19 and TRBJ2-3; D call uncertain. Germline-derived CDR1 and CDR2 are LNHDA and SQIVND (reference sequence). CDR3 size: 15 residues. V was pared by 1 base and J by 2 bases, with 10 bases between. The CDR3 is CASSIVSATTDTQYF. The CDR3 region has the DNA TGTGCCAGTAGTATAGTCAGCGCTACCACAGATACGCAGTATTTT.

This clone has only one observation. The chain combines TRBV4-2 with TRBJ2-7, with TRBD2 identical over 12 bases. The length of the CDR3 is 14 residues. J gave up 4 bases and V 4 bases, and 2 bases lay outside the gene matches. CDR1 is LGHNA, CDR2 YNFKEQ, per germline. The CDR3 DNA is TGTGCCAGCAGCCCAGGACTAGCGGGGTACGAGCAGTACTTC. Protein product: CASSPGLAGYEQYF.

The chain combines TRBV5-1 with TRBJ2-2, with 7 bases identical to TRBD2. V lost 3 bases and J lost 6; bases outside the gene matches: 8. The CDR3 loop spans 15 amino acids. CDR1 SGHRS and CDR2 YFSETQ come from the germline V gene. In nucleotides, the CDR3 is TGCGCCAGCAGCTCGGTAGCGGGTCTTGCCGGGGAGCTGTTTTTT. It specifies CASSSVAGLAGELFF.

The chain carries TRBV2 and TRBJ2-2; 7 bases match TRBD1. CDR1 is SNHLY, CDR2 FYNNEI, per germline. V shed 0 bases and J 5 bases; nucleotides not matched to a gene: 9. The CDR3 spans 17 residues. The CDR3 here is CASSEASQGVRTGELFF. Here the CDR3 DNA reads TGTGCCAGCAGTGAAGCGTCCCAGGGGGTGCGAACCGGGGAGCTGTTTTTT.

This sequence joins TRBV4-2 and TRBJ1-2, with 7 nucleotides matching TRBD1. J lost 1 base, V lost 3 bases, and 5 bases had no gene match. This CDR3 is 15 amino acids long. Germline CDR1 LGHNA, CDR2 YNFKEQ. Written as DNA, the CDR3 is TGTGCCAGCAGCCACCTGGGACAGTATAACTATGGCTACACCTTC. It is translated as CASSHLGQYNYGYTF.

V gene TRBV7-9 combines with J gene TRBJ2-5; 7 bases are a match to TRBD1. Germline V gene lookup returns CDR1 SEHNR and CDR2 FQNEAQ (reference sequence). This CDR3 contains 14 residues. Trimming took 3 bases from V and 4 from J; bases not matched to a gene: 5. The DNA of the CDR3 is TGTGCCAGCAGCTTGCGACAGGGAACAGAGACCCAGTACTTC. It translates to CASSLRQGTETQYF.

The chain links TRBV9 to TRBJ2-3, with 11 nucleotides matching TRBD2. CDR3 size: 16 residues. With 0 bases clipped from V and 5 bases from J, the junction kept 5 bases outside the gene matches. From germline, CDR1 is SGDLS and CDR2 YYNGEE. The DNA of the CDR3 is TGTGCCAGCAGCGTAGCTGATAGCGGGAGGGTAGATACGCAGTATTTT. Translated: CASSVADSGRVDTQYF.

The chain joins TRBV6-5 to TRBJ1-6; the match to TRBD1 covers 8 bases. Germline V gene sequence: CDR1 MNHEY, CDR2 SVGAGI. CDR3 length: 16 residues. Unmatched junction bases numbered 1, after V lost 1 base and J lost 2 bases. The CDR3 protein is CASSYWTGTYNSPLHF. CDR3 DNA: TGTGCCAGCAGTTACTGGACAGGGACCTATAATTCACCCCTCCACTTT.

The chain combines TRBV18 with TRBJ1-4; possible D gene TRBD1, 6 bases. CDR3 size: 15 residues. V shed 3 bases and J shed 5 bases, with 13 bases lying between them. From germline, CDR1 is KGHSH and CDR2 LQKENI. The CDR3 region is CASSPGGAVNEKLFF. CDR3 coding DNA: TGTGCCAGCTCACCGGGGGGGGCAGTGAATGAAAAACTGTTTTTT.

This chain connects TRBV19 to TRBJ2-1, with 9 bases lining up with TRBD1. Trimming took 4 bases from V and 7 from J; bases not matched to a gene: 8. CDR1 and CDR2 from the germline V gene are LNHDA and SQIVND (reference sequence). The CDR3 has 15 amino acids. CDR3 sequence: CASSTQGQGGNEQFF. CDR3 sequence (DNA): TGTGCCAGTAGTACCCAGGGACAGGGTGGAAATGAGCAGTTCTTC.

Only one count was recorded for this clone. This chain's CDR3 is CASSSVGRAGEQYF. In nucleotides, the CDR3 is TGTGCCAGCAGCTCGGTTGGGCGAGCGGGAGAGCAGTACTTC. The rearrangement uses TRBV7-9 and TRBJ2-7; 7 bases line up with TRBD2. In germline, CDR1 is SEHNR, CDR2 FQNEAQ (reference sequence). This CDR3 has 14 amino acids. V dropped 4 bases and J dropped 7; count of bases not matched to a gene: 10.

CDR3 protein: CASSLRGRNTEAFF. CDR3 bases: TGTGCCAGTAGTCTCAGGGGGCGGAACACTGAAGCTTTCTTT. The J gene is TRBJ1-1, the V gene TRBV19; TRBD1 agrees at 8 bases. Germline loops: CDR1 LNHDA, CDR2 SQIVND (reference sequence). The CDR3 totals 14 residues. J lost 1 base, V lost 5 bases, and 3 bases had no gene match.

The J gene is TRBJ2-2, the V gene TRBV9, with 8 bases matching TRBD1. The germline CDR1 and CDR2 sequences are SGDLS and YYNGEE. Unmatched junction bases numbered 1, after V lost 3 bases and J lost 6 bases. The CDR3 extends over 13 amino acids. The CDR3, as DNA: TGTGCCAGCAGCGAACAGGGGGCCGGGGAGCTGTTTTTT. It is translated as CASSEQGAGELFF.

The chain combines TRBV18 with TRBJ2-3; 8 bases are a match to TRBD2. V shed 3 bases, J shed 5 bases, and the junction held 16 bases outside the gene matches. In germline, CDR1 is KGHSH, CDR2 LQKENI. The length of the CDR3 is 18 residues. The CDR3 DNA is TGTGCCAGCTCACCGCGACTAGCGTTGTCAACTCCCCAAGATACGCAGTATTTT. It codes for CASSPRLALSTPQDTQYF.

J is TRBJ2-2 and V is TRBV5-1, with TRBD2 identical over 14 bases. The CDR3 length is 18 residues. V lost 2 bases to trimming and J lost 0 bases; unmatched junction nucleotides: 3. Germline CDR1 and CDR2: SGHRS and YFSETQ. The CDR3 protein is CASSFGLAGGANTGELFF. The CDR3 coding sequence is TGCGCCAGCAGCTTTGGACTAGCGGGGGGTGCGAACACCGGGGAGCTGTTTTTT.

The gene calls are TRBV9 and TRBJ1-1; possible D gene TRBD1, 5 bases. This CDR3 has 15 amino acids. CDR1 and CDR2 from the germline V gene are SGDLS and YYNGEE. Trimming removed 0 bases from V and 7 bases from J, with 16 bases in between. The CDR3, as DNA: TGTGCCAGCAGCGTAGAGGCTGGAGGGACGGGTGAAGCTTTCTTT. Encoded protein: CASSVEAGGTGEAFF.

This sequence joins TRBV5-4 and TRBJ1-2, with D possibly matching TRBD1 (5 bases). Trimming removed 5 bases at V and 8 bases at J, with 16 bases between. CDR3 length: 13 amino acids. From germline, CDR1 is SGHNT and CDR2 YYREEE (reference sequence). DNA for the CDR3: TGTGCCAGCAGGGGGCGCGGGGGAGGAGGCTACACCTTC. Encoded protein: CASRGRGGGGYTF. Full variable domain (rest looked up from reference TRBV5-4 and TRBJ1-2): ETGVTQSPTHLIKTRGQQVTLRCSSQSGHNTVSWYQQALGQGPQFIFQYYREEENGRGNFPPRFSGLQFPNYSSELNVNALELDDSALYLCASRGRGGGGYTFGSGTRLTVV.